The 29 T cell receptor beta chains below come from one sample, sequenced in a study of blood T cell repertoires in COVID-19. Assay used: immunoSEQ multiplex PCR; TCRdb lists only in-frame clones, some missing. The data show 200,000 or so clones, roughly 90% seen once. Source material: peripheral blood. The receptor set was obtained from a man between 40 and 49 years old with active or convalescent COVID-19.

This CDR3 reads CASSEGNRRPGNIQYF. In DNA form, the CDR3 reads TGCGCCAGCAGTGAAGGAAACAGACGGCCCGGAAACATTCAGTACTTC. This sequence joins TRBV10-2 and TRBJ2-4, with no clear D. The germline V and J ends were trimmed by 3 bases and 6 bases, with 18 bases remaining between them. The CDR3 runs 16 residues. Germline lookup yields CDR1 WSHSY and CDR2 SAAADI.

V is TRBV6-6 and J is TRBJ1-1; maybe TRBD1 (6 bases). CDR1 and CDR2 (germline): MNHNY, SVGAGI (reference sequence). CDR3 length equals 18 residues. The V and J ends lost 5 bases and 4 bases respectively, with 26 bases between them. This CDR3 is CASSRIGQYGREPTEAFF. The CDR3 nucleotides read TGTGCCAGCAGTCGTATCGGACAGTATGGTAGGGAGCCCACTGAAGCTTTCTTT.

This clone occurred once. The chain links TRBV27 to TRBJ1-4; possible D gene TRBD1, 6 bases. CDR3 length: 17 residues. V lost 6 bases and J 2 bases, leaving 19 bases between the germline ends. Per germline, CDR1 MNHEY and CDR2 SMNVEV (reference sequence). The CDR3 coding sequence is TGTGCCAGCAGCTGGGGCAGGGGCCGGCGGACTAATGAAAAACTGTTTTTT. It translates to CASSWGRGRRTNEKLFF.

The rearrangement joins TRBV6-2 or TRBV6-3 to TRBJ2-1; no clear D. V was pared by 3 bases and J by 8 bases, with 8 bases between. CDR3 length: 12 residues. Germline-derived CDR1 and CDR2 are MNHEY and SVGEGT. The CDR3 is CASSYMSYEQFF. For the CDR3, the DNA is TGTGCCAGCAGTTATATGAGTTATGAGCAGTTCTTC.

The V gene is TRBV6-5, the J gene TRBJ2-7, with D unclear. Trimming shortened V by 0 bases and J by 3 bases, and 6 bases separated the two germline ends. This CDR3 is built from 13 residues. Germline values: CDR1 MNHEY, CDR2 SVGAGI. The CDR3 region has the DNA TGTGCCAGCAGTTACTCGACAATCTACGAGCAGTACTTC. Translating gives CASSYSTIYEQYF.

The V and J genes are TRBV21-1 and TRBJ2-4; no DNA check was done on the table's D call, TRBD1. TRBV21-1 is a pseudogene locus. This CDR3 region has 14 residues. The CDR3 region is CASSRTGSKNIQYF. The CDR3 DNA reads TGTGCCAGCAGTCGGACAGGGAGCAAAAACATTCAGTACTTC.

This clone was counted between two and nine times. The chain carries TRBV5-1 and TRBJ2-2; TRBD1 agrees at 8 bases. V lost 2 bases and J lost 6; bases outside the gene matches: 6. Germline V gene lookup returns CDR1 SGHRS and CDR2 YFSETQ. The length of the CDR3 is 15 residues. Here the CDR3 reads CASSFRQGASGELFF. The CDR3 nucleotides read TGCGCCAGCAGCTTTCGGCAGGGGGCTTCCGGGGAGCTGTTTTTT.

The J gene is TRBJ1-2, the V gene TRBV6-5; D is ambiguous. Germline CDR1 and CDR2: MNHEY and SVGAGI. This CDR3 spans 13 amino acids. V shed 6 bases and J shed 8 bases, with 16 bases lying between them. Here the CDR3 DNA reads TGTGCCAGCAGCACAGATAGAAGCAGGGGCTACACCTTC. It specifies CASSTDRSRGYTF.

This sequence joins TRBV21-1 and TRBJ1-2; the table's D call, TRBD1, has no DNA check behind it. TRBV21-1 is classified as a pseudogene. The CDR3 spans 18 residues. The CDR3 sequence: CASSKTKWGPPFGGGYTF. In DNA, the CDR3 is TGTGCCAGCAGCAAGACTAAGTGGGGGCCGCCCTTTGGGGGAGGCTACACCTTC.

This clone appeared a single time. The chain uses TRBV19 and TRBJ1-5; maybe TRBD1 (6 bases). The CDR3 is made up of 14 amino acids. Between the trimmed V and J ends, which lost 5 bases and 1 base, there was a span of 9 bases. The V gene's germline CDR1 is LNHDA and CDR2 SQIVND (reference sequence). The chain's CDR3 is CASSQGQSNQPQHF. The CDR3 DNA is TGTGCCAGTAGTCAAGGACAGAGCAATCAGCCCCAGCATTTT.

The chain joins TRBV27 to TRBJ2-7; TRBD2 aligns across 7 bases. V trimming: 5 bases; J trimming: 3 bases; junction bases outside the gene matches: 13. Germline CDR1 and CDR2: MNHEY and SMNVEV (reference sequence). The CDR3 consists of 16 residues. DNA for the CDR3: TGTGCCAGCAGTCCAGTCGTCGGGACTAAACACTACGAGCAGTACTTC. This translates into CASSPVVGTKHYEQYF.

This chain uses TRBV6-5 with TRBJ2-4; 11 bases agree with TRBD2. The V gene end was trimmed by 6 bases and the J gene end by 9 bases; junction bases not matched to a gene: 7. Looked up from germline, CDR1 is MNHEY and CDR2 is SVGAGI. CDR3 size: 14 residues. CDR3: CASRPTSGGSIQYF. For the CDR3, the DNA is TGTGCCAGCAGGCCTACTAGCGGGGGTAGCATTCAGTACTTC.

In DNA, the CDR3 is TGTGCCAGCAGTGACCAGCTCGGGGGACATAATTCACCCCTCCACTTT. This gives the protein CASSDQLGGHNSPLHF. The V call is TRBV2, the J call TRBJ1-6; D is possibly TRBD1 (5 bases). Germline assignment: CDR1 SNHLY and CDR2 FYNNEI. The CDR3 runs 16 residues. V shed 3 bases and J shed 5 bases, with 14 bases lying between them.

This chain connects TRBV7-8 to TRBJ1-5; D may be TRBD1 (5 bases). The CDR3 runs to 14 residues. CDR1 SGHVS and CDR2 FQNEAQ come from the germline V gene. Trimming cost V 2 bases and J 2 bases, with 7 bases left between them. CDR3 DNA: TGTGCCAGCAGCTTACTAGGGGGCAATCAGCCCCAGCATTTT. This translates into CASSLLGGNQPQHF.

The chain has TRBV19 and TRBJ2-7, with a weak D call TRBD1 (6 bases). V was clipped by 1 base and J by 3 bases, with 10 bases between them. The CDR3 length is 14 residues. Germline V gives CDR1 LNHDA, CDR2 SQIVND (reference sequence). The CDR3 spells CASSIGLRGYEQYF. For the CDR3, the DNA is TGTGCCAGTAGTATAGGGCTCAGGGGCTACGAGCAGTACTTC.

The V gene is TRBV7-8, the J gene TRBJ1-1, with TRBD1 identical over 7 bases. CDR1 is SGHVS, CDR2 FQNEAQ, per germline. The V segment lost 3 bases and the J segment 3 bases; nucleotides outside the gene matches: 4. The CDR3 extends over 14 amino acids. CDR3 protein: CASSLGQYDTEAFF. CDR3 nucleotides: TGTGCCAGCAGCTTGGGACAGTACGACACTGAAGCTTTCTTT.

The rearrangement joins TRBV5-5 to TRBJ1-1, with D tentatively TRBD1 (5 bases). The CDR3 runs 15 residues. The germline CDR1 and CDR2 sequences are SGHKS and YYEKEE (reference sequence). Deletions cut 7 bases from V and 1 base from J, with 17 bases between. The CDR3 loop is CASAKIPGGNTEAFF. In DNA, the CDR3 is TGTGCCAGCGCCAAAATTCCCGGGGGGAACACTGAAGCTTTCTTT.

The chain uses TRBV10-1 and TRBJ1-6, with TRBD1 identical over 7 bases. Trimming removed 3 bases from V and 5 bases from J; junction bases left unmatched: 7. Germline lookup yields CDR1 WNHNN and CDR2 SYGVQD (reference sequence). This CDR3 region has 16 residues. The CDR3 DNA sequence: TGCGCCAGCAGTGACGACAGGGATCCCGATAATTCACCCCTCCACTTT. Translation gives CASSDDRDPDNSPLHF.

The rearrangement joins TRBV11-3 to TRBJ2-3; 11 positions match TRBD2. V was clipped by 4 bases and J by 6 bases; unmatched bases: 9. The CDR3 covers 16 residues. CDR1 and CDR2 from the germline V gene are SGHNT and YENEEA. The CDR3 spells CASSSRLAGSGDTQYF. Here the CDR3 DNA reads TGTGCCAGCAGCTCCCGACTAGCGGGGTCAGGGGATACGCAGTATTTT.

This rearrangement joins TRBV7-9 to TRBJ1-4; no definite D call. V was shortened by 7 bases and J by 0 bases, with 12 bases between the two germline ends. The CDR3 sequence is 15 residues long. Germline CDR1 and CDR2: SEHNR and FQNEAQ (reference sequence). CDR3 nucleotide sequence: TGTGCCAGCATTTATTCGGGAGCAACTAATGAAAAACTGTTTTTT. Residues: CASIYSGATNEKLFF.

The V gene is TRBV11-1, the J gene TRBJ2-7, with 9 bases aligning to TRBD1. Germline V CDR1 and CDR2: SGHAT, FQDESV (reference sequence). The V gene end was trimmed by 3 bases and the J gene end by 3 bases; junction bases not matched to a gene: 6. CDR3 length equals 15 residues. In DNA form, the CDR3 reads TGTGCCAGCAGCTTCAGACAGGGGGGCTTCTACGAGCAGTACTTC. Protein: CASSFRQGGFYEQYF. Complete variable domain (other parts from reference TRBV11-1 and TRBJ2-7): EAEVAQSPRYKITEKSQAVAFWCDPISGHATLYWYRQILGQGPELLVQFQDESVVDDSQLPKDRFSAERLKGVDSTLKIQPAELGDSAMYLCASSFRQGGFYEQYFGPGTRLTVT.

A single count supports this clone. The CDR3 nucleotides are TGTGCCAGCAGCTTGGTGAGCGTAAGCTCCTACGAGCAGTACTTC. Residues: CASSLVSVSSYEQYF. V usage is TRBV5-4 and J usage is TRBJ2-7; D is undetermined. CDR3 length: 15 amino acids. Looked up from germline, CDR1 is SGHNT and CDR2 is YYREEE (reference sequence). Deletions cut 0 bases from V and 0 bases from J, with 10 bases between.

The gene calls are TRBV19 and TRBJ2-7; TRBD1 agrees at 10 bases. V dropped 3 bases and J dropped 0; count of bases not matched to a gene: 8. This CDR3 region has 17 residues. Germline CDR1 and CDR2: LNHDA and SQIVND (reference sequence). The CDR3 region has the DNA TGTGCCAGTAGTATTACCCCGAGACAGGGGGCCTCCTACGAGCAGTACTTC. Protein sequence: CASSITPRQGASYEQYF.

The V and J genes are TRBV3-1 (or the pseudogene TRBV3-2) and TRBJ2-7; tentatively, D is TRBD2 (5 bases). V was clipped by 1 base and J by 10 bases, with 11 bases between them. This CDR3 is 12 amino acids long. Germline CDR1 and CDR2: LGHDT and YNNKEL (reference sequence). In nucleotides, the CDR3 is TGTGCCAGCAGCCAAGCTACGGGGTCTCAGTACTTC. The encoded protein is CASSQATGSQYF.

The V call is TRBV20-1, the J call TRBJ2-3; 11 nucleotides align to TRBD2. J gave up 1 base and V 3 bases, and 6 bases lay outside the gene matches. CDR1 is DFQATT and CDR2 is SNEGSKA in the germline V gene (reference sequence). The CDR3 is made up of 16 amino acids. The CDR3 DNA is TGCAGTGCTAGTGGCTCTAGCGGGGGGCGCACAGATACGCAGTATTTT. Residues: CSASGSSGGRTDTQYF.

V is TRBV5-4 and J is TRBJ1-1; 8 bases fit TRBD1. The CDR3 totals 16 residues. V was clipped by 4 bases and J by 6 bases; unmatched bases: 14. Germline CDR1 SGHNT, CDR2 YYREEE (reference sequence). CDR3 in amino acids: CASSPPFRGRGSEAFF. CDR3 nucleotides: TGTGCCAGCAGCCCGCCCTTCAGGGGGCGTGGGTCTGAAGCTTTCTTT. Full variable domain (missing parts from reference TRBV5-4 and TRBJ1-1): ETGVTQSPTHLIKTRGQQVTLRCSSQSGHNTVSWYQQALGQGPQFIFQYYREEENGRGNFPPRFSGLQFPNYSSELNVNALELDDSALYLCASSPPFRGRGSEAFFGQGTRLTVV.

This sequence joins TRBV28 and TRBJ1-4; D is perhaps TRBD1 (6 bases). Germline assignment: CDR1 MDHEN and CDR2 SYDVKM. CDR3 length: 12 amino acids. Deletions cut 3 bases from V and 11 bases from J, with 10 bases between. CDR3: CASSLTQGKLFF. The CDR3 DNA sequence: TGTGCCAGCAGTTTGACTCAGGGGAAACTGTTTTTT. The variable domain in full, with the rest retrieved from reference TRBV28 and TRBJ1-4, is DVKVTQSSRYLVKRTGEKVFLECVQDMDHENMFWYRQDPGLGLRLIYFSYDVKMKEKGDIPEGYSVSREKKERFSLILESASTNQTSMYLCASSLTQGKLFFGSGTQLSVL.

The rearrangement joins TRBV2 to TRBJ1-1; no clear D. In germline, CDR1 is SNHLY, CDR2 FYNNEI. Trimming pared 6 bases from V and 7 bases from J, leaving 18 bases between. The CDR3 runs 14 residues. The CDR3 protein is CASRHLGEGFEAFF. CDR3 DNA: TGTGCCAGCAGGCATCTGGGTGAGGGATTTGAAGCTTTCTTT.

This clone has only one observation. This chain connects TRBV7-6 to TRBJ1-1, with D unclear. The CDR3 is 15 residues long. V lost 3 bases and J lost 1, with 12 bases in between. Germline V gene sequence: CDR1 SGHVS, CDR2 FNYEAQ. The CDR3 loop is CASSFPGDTNTEAFF. The DNA of the CDR3 is TGTGCCAGCAGCTTTCCCGGGGATACGAACACTGAAGCTTTCTTT.